Sequencing of this T cell receptor (beta chain) was carried out in a study of shared clonotypes between healthy human individuals. Background on the study: Plates per donor: three CD4 naive, three CD4 memory, two CD8 naive, one CD8 memory.

This CDR3 has 13 residues. Germline V lookup: CDR1 KGHSH, CDR2 LQKENI. Trimming left V 0 bases short and J 4 bases short, with 6 bases between. At deep level, the assay was performed. Some clones are missing from TCRdb's copy, which holds only in-frame ones; the method was immunoSEQ multiplex PCR. There are 1,100,000 or so clones in the sample; approximately 80% occur only once, and under 0.65% lies in the top ten. CD45RA+ naive and CD45RA-negative memory subsets were separated from CD4+ cells. The table lists this clone with a few counts. The antigen is not known. General study findings and limits: Sampling covered blood only; tissue repertoires likely differ.

The source is a man younger than 30 in good health. Some clones in this sample may be carry-over from other donors' samples. Sequenced sample: memory CD4+ T cells from PBMCs. Documented subset: CD45RA-negative fraction. The chain has TRBV18 and TRBJ1-2, with D uncertain. This CDR3 is CASSPPSPYGYTF. The CDR3 DNA reads TGTGCCAGCTCACCACCGTCTCCCTATGGCTACACCTTC.